This T cell receptor (beta chain) was captured by sequencing in a study of shared clonotypes between healthy human individuals. The wider study: Per donor, three plates held CD4 naive cells, three held CD4 memory, two held CD8 naive and one held CD8 memory.

Study-level findings and limits: Across subsets, estimated richness was generally greater for naive than for memory populations.

The naive CD8 population came from CD45RO-negative cells selected for CCR7, without terminally differentiated effector memory CD45RA+ cells. The CDR3 contains 15 residues. V was shortened by 1 base and J by 6 bases, with 16 bases between the two germline ends. CDR1 is LNHDA and CDR2 is SQIVND in the germline V gene (reference sequence). Genomic DNA per cell subset filled all wells of several immunoSEQ plates. Here immunoSEQ multiplex PCR was the method, and the copy in TCRdb shows in-frame clones only, minus some. This sample has around 2.1 million clones; around 93% occur once, and the top ten carry under 2%. This clone showed up just once. Its specificity is not known.

The sequence was collected from a man aged 18 to 30 in good health. Some clones in this sample may be carry-over from other donors' samples. The rearrangement joins TRBV19 to TRBJ2-7; D not resolved. The sequenced sample was naive CD8+ T cells from PBMCs. Here the CDR3 reads CASSIVGSTVIEQYF. The DNA for the CDR3 is TGTGCCAGTAGTATAGTAGGATCCACCGTCATCGAGCAGTACTTC.